The 27 T cell receptor beta chains below were found in one sample sequenced in a study of beta chain features in type 1 diabetes. cDNA synthesis used the whole RNA isolate, giving expressed TCRB sequences. Libraries were prepared by immunoSEQ multiplex PCR; TCRdb keeps only in-frame clonotypes and omits some of them. The sample has about 260,000 clones; over 65% are singletons. Input material: naive CD4+ T cells from blood. The receptor set was obtained from a man aged 25 to 40 in good health.

The chain combines TRBV29-1 with TRBJ2-1; tentatively, D is TRBD1 (7 bases). Trimming shortened V by 4 bases and J by 7 bases, and 11 bases separated the two germline ends. CDR3 length: 12 residues. Germline loops: CDR1 SQVTM, CDR2 ANQGSEA. The CDR3 spells CSVARGENEQFF. CDR3 nucleotides: TGCAGCGTTGCCAGGGGGGAGAATGAGCAGTTCTTC.

The V gene is TRBV7-2, the J gene TRBJ2-1; D uncertain. Trimming took 0 bases from V and 0 from J, leaving 9 bases between them. This CDR3 comprises 16 residues. Germline V lookup: CDR1 SGHTA, CDR2 FQGNSA. The CDR3 coding sequence is TGTGCCAGCAGCTTAGCGCTGGGTTTCTCCTACAATGAGCAGTTCTTC. It is translated as CASSLALGFSYNEQFF.

The chain's CDR3 is CASNPGQGREQYF. The CDR3 bases are TGTGCCAGTAATCCGGGACAGGGGAGGGAGCAGTACTTC. The chain is built from TRBV25-1 and TRBJ2-7; TRBD1 matches at 10 bases. This CDR3 is 13 amino acids long. Per germline, CDR1 MGHDK and CDR2 SYGVNS. The V gene end was trimmed by 9 bases and the J gene end by 7 bases; junction bases not matched to a gene: 9.

This chain joins TRBV30 and TRBJ1-5; D is undetermined. Germline V lookup: CDR1 GTSNPN, CDR2 SVGIG (reference sequence). V lost 1 base and J lost 11, with 12 bases in between. CDR3 length: 12 amino acids. Here the CDR3 reads CAWSDRGEAQHF. CDR3 nucleotides: TGTGCCTGGAGTGACCGTGGGGAGGCCCAGCATTTT.

The DNA of the CDR3 is TGTGCCAAGACAGAAGATGGCTACACCTTC. As protein: CAKTEDGYTF. The chain uses TRBV2 and TRBJ1-2; maybe TRBD1 (5 bases). V lost 10 bases and J 6 bases, leaving 9 bases between the germline ends. CDR3 length: 10 residues. Per the germline V gene, CDR1 is SNHLY and CDR2 is FYNNEI. Full variable domain (missing parts from reference TRBV2 and TRBJ1-2): EPEVTQTPSHQVTQMGQEVILRCVPISNHLYFYWYRQILGQKVEFLVSFYNNEISEKSEIFDDQFSVERPDGSNFTLKIRSTKLEDSAMYFCAKTEDGYTFGSGTRLTVV.

Details on this clone: In the same sample, other DNA sequences code for this CDR3. V is TRBV30 and J is TRBJ2-7, with D tentatively TRBD1 (5 bases). V shed 2 bases and J shed 3 bases, with 8 bases lying between them. The CDR3 runs 12 residues. The V gene's germline CDR1 is GTSNPN and CDR2 SVGIG (reference sequence). CDR3: CAWSQQGYEQYF. The CDR3 nucleotides are TGTGCCTGGAGTCAGCAGGGCTACGAGCAGTACTTC. Full variable domain (remainder filled in from reference TRBV30 and TRBJ2-7): SQTIHQWPATLVQPVGSPLSLECTVEGTSNPNLYWYRQAAGRGLQLLFYSVGIGQISSEVPQNLSASRPQDRQFILSSKKLLLSDSGFYLCAWSQQGYEQYFGPGTRLTVT.

This clone came up a few times. Different DNA sequences within this sample yield the same CDR3. The rearrangement uses TRBV9 and TRBJ2-3; D call uncertain. This CDR3 comprises 11 residues. The germline V gene has CDR1 SGDLS and CDR2 YYNGEE. Deletions cut 2 bases from V and 5 bases from J, with 3 bases between. In nucleotides, the CDR3 is TGTGCCAGCAGCGTGGAAGATACGCAGTATTTT. It specifies CASSVEDTQYF. Looking up the rest from reference TRBV9 and TRBJ2-3 gives the full variable domain: DSGVTQTPKHLITATGQRVTLRCSPRSGDLSVYWYQQSLDQGLQFLIQYYNGEERAKGNILERFSAQQFPDLHSELNLSSLELGDSALYFCASSVEDTQYFGPGTRLTVL.

The chain combines TRBV11-2 with TRBJ2-3; the D gene is possibly TRBD2 (5 bases). CDR3 length: 15 residues. V was trimmed by 1 base and J by 2 bases, leaving 10 bases between them. Germline-derived CDR1 and CDR2 are SGHAT and FQNNGV. The chain's CDR3 is CASSLAGSPTDTQYF. The CDR3 region has the DNA TGTGCCAGCAGCTTAGCGGGGTCTCCCACAGATACGCAGTATTTT.

The chain recombines TRBV7-2 with TRBJ1-5; 7 nucleotides match TRBD1. Germline CDR1 reads SGHTA; CDR2 reads FQGNSA. The ends lost 3 bases at V and 6 bases at J; junction bases unmatched: 11. This CDR3 contains 16 residues. For the CDR3, the DNA is TGTGCCAGCAGCTTCCGACAGGGAAATAGCGGTCAGCCCCAGCATTTT. Its protein is CASSFRQGNSGQPQHF.

This clone appeared a single time. This chain uses TRBV4-1 with TRBJ2-1, with 7 nucleotides matching TRBD2. CDR1 and CDR2 from the germline V gene are MGHRA and YSYEKL. Trimming took 1 base from V and 6 from J; bases not matched to a gene: 6. CDR3 length equals 15 residues. CDR3 loop: CASSQGAGIANEQFF. The CDR3 DNA reads TGCGCCAGCAGCCAAGGAGCGGGGATAGCCAATGAGCAGTTCTTC.

The rearrangement uses TRBV30 and TRBJ1-2, with 9 bases fitting TRBD1. The germline CDR1 and CDR2 sequences are GTSNPN and SVGIG (reference sequence). This CDR3 is 14 amino acids long. Trimming removed 0 bases from V and 10 bases from J; junction bases left unmatched: 9. The CDR3 DNA follows: TGTGCCTGGAGTGTACAAGGGACAGGGTACCCCTACACCTTC. It translates to CAWSVQGTGYPYTF.

This sequence joins TRBV30 and TRBJ2-1, with 10 bases lining up with TRBD2. The germline V gene encodes CDR1 GTSNPN and CDR2 SVGIG (reference sequence). This CDR3 region has 17 residues. V trimming: 4 bases; J trimming: 1 base; junction bases outside the gene matches: 10. CDR3 protein: CAWTDSGGSLSYNEQFF. Here the CDR3 DNA reads TGTGCCTGGACTGATAGCGGGGGGTCTTTATCCTACAATGAGCAGTTCTTC.

The chain joins TRBV9 to TRBJ2-2; the match to TRBD2 covers 9 bases. Per the germline V gene, CDR1 is SGDLS and CDR2 is YYNGEE. The CDR3 is 15 residues long. The trim removed 4 bases at V and 1 base at J, leaving 2 bases unmatched. CDR3 in DNA: TGTGCCAGCAGCCGACTAGCGGAGAACACCGGGGAGCTGTTTTTT. Residues: CASSRLAENTGELFF.

This sequence joins TRBV5-1 and TRBJ2-7; TRBD2 matches 14 bases. This CDR3 is 16 amino acids long. CDR1 is SGHRS, CDR2 YFSETQ, per germline. Trimming cost V 4 bases and J 4 bases; bases outside gene matches: 7. The CDR3 sequence is CASSAGTSGRRYEQYF. The CDR3 bases are TGCGCCAGCAGCGCCGGGACTAGCGGGAGACGATACGAGCAGTACTTC.

The chain couples TRBV7-2 to TRBJ2-7; 7 bases agree with TRBD1. In germline, CDR1 is SGHTA, CDR2 FQGNSA. The CDR3 runs 17 residues. The V segment lost 1 base and the J segment 2 bases; nucleotides outside the gene matches: 11. Written as DNA, the CDR3 is TGTGCCAGCAGCTTAGTCCCTACAGGGGCTGGGCCCTACGAGCAGTACTTC. It specifies CASSLVPTGAGPYEQYF.

The rearrangement uses TRBV11-2 and TRBJ2-3; D gene unclear. Trimming removed 1 base from V and 0 bases from J, with 17 bases in between. This CDR3 has 18 residues. Germline V gene data show CDR1 as SGHAT and CDR2 as FQNNGV. CDR3 DNA sequence: TGTGCCAGCAGCTTAGGTTCGTCCGGCGGACCGAGCACAGATACGCAGTATTTT. The encoded protein is CASSLGSSGGPSTDTQYF.

The V and J genes are TRBV4-2 and TRBJ1-1; TRBD1 aligns across 7 bases. V lost 3 bases, J lost 3 bases, and 4 bases stayed unmatched. Germline V gives CDR1 LGHNA, CDR2 YNFKEQ. This CDR3 has 14 amino acids. CDR3: CASSHPQGDTEAFF. As DNA, the CDR3 is TGTGCCAGCAGCCATCCCCAGGGGGACACTGAAGCTTTCTTT.

The genes are TRBV7-2 and TRBJ2-1, with 7 bases matching TRBD2. V was pared by 4 bases and J by 7 bases, with 13 bases of the junction left unmatched. This CDR3 spans 16 amino acids. Germline lookup yields CDR1 SGHTA and CDR2 FQGNSA. CDR3 loop: CASSSLLREKRNEQFF. CDR3 DNA: TGTGCCAGCAGCTCCCTTTTGCGGGAGAAGCGGAATGAGCAGTTCTTC.

There are a few counts of this clone. The CDR3 nucleotides are TGTGCCTGGAGGGAAGACAGCTCTGGGGCCAACGTCCTGACTTTC. Its protein product is CAWREDSSGANVLTF. The chain combines TRBV30 with TRBJ2-6, with a tentative D call TRBD1 (5 bases). CDR1 is GTSNPN and CDR2 is SVGIG in the germline V gene (reference sequence). This CDR3 comprises 15 residues. Trimming stripped 3 bases from V and 0 bases from J, with 9 bases between.

V gene TRBV29-1 combines with J gene TRBJ2-7; 9 bases are a match to TRBD1. Losses at the gene ends were 6 bases for V and 6 bases for J; bases not matched to a gene: 9. CDR1 is SQVTM and CDR2 is ANQGSEA in the germline V gene. The CDR3 runs to 13 residues. The CDR3 protein is CSVGTGRRAEQYF. The DNA for the CDR3 is TGCAGCGTAGGGACAGGGAGACGGGCCGAGCAGTACTTC.

The chain joins TRBV28 to TRBJ1-5, with TRBD1 identical over 8 bases. CDR1 is MDHEN and CDR2 is SYDVKM in the germline V gene. The CDR3 is 14 amino acids. After removal of 5 bases from V and 4 bases from J, the junction contained 4 bases not matched to a gene. CDR3: CASSLDRGNQPQHF. CDR3 DNA: TGTGCCAGCAGTCTTGACAGGGGAAATCAGCCCCAGCATTTT.

This clone was seen a handful of times. This chain uses TRBV30 with TRBJ1-1, with a weak D call TRBD1 (5 bases). Trimming took 3 bases from V and 1 from J, leaving 9 bases between them. The germline CDR1 and CDR2 sequences are GTSNPN and SVGIG (reference sequence). This CDR3 comprises 13 residues. CDR3 region: CAWRGTGNTEAFF. The CDR3 DNA follows: TGTGCCTGGAGGGGGACGGGGAACACTGAAGCTTTCTTT. The full variable domain, rest sourced from reference TRBV30 and TRBJ1-1, is SQTIHQWPATLVQPVGSPLSLECTVEGTSNPNLYWYRQAAGRGLQLLFYSVGIGQISSEVPQNLSASRPQDRQFILSSKKLLLSDSGFYLCAWRGTGNTEAFFGQGTRLTVV.

This clone was detected once. The V and J genes are TRBV13 and TRBJ1-1; D remains unclear. The germline V gene has CDR1 PRHDT and CDR2 FYEKMQ (reference sequence). V was clipped by 5 bases and J by 0 bases, with 10 bases between them. This CDR3 contains 14 residues. The CDR3 spells CASSPGLLNTEAFF. The CDR3 DNA is TGTGCCAGCAGCCCCGGACTACTGAACACTGAAGCTTTCTTT.

The chain has TRBV7-2 and TRBJ2-3; TRBD2 might be the D (6 bases). The germline V gene encodes CDR1 SGHTA and CDR2 FQGNSA. The CDR3 sequence is 14 residues long. Trimming shortened V by 4 bases and J by 10 bases, and 18 bases separated the two germline ends. CDR3 bases: TGTGCCAGCAGCTCGCCGACGGGCGGGACTGCGCAGTATTTT. Translated: CASSSPTGGTAQYF.

This chain joins TRBV18 and TRBJ2-1; no firm D call. CDR1 is KGHSH, CDR2 LQKENI, per germline. There are 12 residues in the CDR3. Trimming removed 4 bases at V and 8 bases at J, with 9 bases between. The CDR3 sequence: CASSLDMDEQFF. The CDR3 DNA sequence: TGTGCCAGCTCACTTGACATGGATGAGCAGTTCTTC.

A few counts support this clone. The rearrangement links TRBV29-1 to TRBJ2-1, with unresolved D. The germline CDR1 and CDR2 sequences are SQVTM and ANQGSEA. The CDR3 length is 12 residues. V was cut by 4 bases and J by 7 bases, with 11 bases left in between. CDR3 loop: CSVVEMVNEQFF. CDR3 sequence (DNA): TGCAGCGTTGTAGAGATGGTGAATGAGCAGTTCTTC.

The chain uses TRBV29-1 and TRBJ2-6; D gene ambiguous. V gave up 6 bases and J gave up 4 bases, with 25 bases separating them. Germline lookup yields CDR1 SQVTM and CDR2 ANQGSEA. This CDR3 has 18 amino acids. CDR3 DNA sequence: TGCAGCGTCTCCCGTTGGACGGACGAGCTGGGCGGGGCCAACGTCCTGACTTTC. Its translation: CSVSRWTDELGGANVLTF.